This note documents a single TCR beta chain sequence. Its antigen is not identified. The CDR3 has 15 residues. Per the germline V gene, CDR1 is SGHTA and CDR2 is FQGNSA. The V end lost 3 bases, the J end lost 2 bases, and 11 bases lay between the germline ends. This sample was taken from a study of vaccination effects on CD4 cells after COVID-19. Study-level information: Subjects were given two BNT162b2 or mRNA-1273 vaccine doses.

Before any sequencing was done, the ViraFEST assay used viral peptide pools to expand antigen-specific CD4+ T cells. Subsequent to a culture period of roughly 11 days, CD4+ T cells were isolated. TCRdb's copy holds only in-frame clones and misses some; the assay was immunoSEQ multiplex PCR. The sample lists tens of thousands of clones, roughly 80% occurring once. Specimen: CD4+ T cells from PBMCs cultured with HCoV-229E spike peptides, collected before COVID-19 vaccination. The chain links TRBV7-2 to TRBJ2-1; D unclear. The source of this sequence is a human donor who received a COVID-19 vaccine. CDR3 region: CASSFTANAYNEQFF. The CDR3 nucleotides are TGTGCCAGCAGCTTCACTGCCAACGCCTACAATGAGCAGTTCTTC.